Shown below are 22 T cell receptor beta chains from a single sample sequenced in a study of T cell responses to AZD1222 COVID-19 vaccine. Profiled with immunoSEQ multiplex PCR; TCRdb holds only in-frame clones, not every one. This sample has over 100,000 clones, with 80% to 90% found just once. The material was peripheral blood, obtained on day 0 of AZD1222 vaccination. The receptors were sampled from an adult in good health.

V gene TRBV5-1 combines with J gene TRBJ1-1; TRBD1 is a possible D gene (5 bases). Germline CDR1 SGHRS, CDR2 YFSETQ. Trimming took off 0 bases at V and 3 bases at J, with 6 bases between the two ends. The CDR3 sequence is 13 residues long. The CDR3 is CASSLGQYTEAFF. CDR3 DNA sequence: TGCGCCAGCAGCTTGGGACAGTACACTGAAGCTTTCTTT.

This clone is medium-sized. This chain uses TRBV5-4 with TRBJ1-3; the D is unclear. The CDR3 covers 13 residues. From germline, CDR1 is SGHNT and CDR2 YYREEE (reference sequence). V was pared by 0 bases and J by 4 bases, with 5 bases between. CDR3 DNA sequence: TGTGCCAGCAGCTTGGCCCAGGGAAACACCATATATTTT. Amino acid sequence: CASSLAQGNTIYF. The full variable domain, in which reference TRBV5-4 and TRBJ1-3 provide the parts outside the CDR3, is ETGVTQSPTHLIKTRGQQVTLRCSSQSGHNTVSWYQQALGQGPQFIFQYYREEENGRGNFPPRFSGLQFPNYSSELNVNALELDDSALYLCASSLAQGNTIYFGEGSWLTVV.

V is TRBV7-2 and J is TRBJ1-4, with D unclear. The CDR3 contains 12 residues. Per the germline V gene, CDR1 is SGHTA and CDR2 is FQGNSA. V lost 5 bases and J 11 bases, leaving 12 bases between the germline ends. CDR3 nucleotide sequence: TGTGCCAGCAGCCAAACCAGTGAGAAACTGTTTTTT. This codes for CASSQTSEKLFF.

The chain has TRBV7-3 and TRBJ2-1, with 13 bases aligning to TRBD2. The CDR3 covers 14 residues. Per the germline V gene, CDR1 is SGHTA and CDR2 is FQGTGA. The V gene end was trimmed by 3 bases and the J gene end by 9 bases; junction bases not matched to a gene: 2. The CDR3 region is CASSLTSGGSEQFF. The CDR3 nucleotides are TGTGCCAGCAGCTTGACTAGCGGGGGGAGTGAGCAGTTCTTC. The complete variable domain, with remaining parts taken from reference TRBV7-3 and TRBJ2-1, reads GAGVSQTPSNKVTEKGKYVELRCDPISGHTALYWYRQSLGQGPEFLIYFQGTGAADDSGLPNDRFFAVRPEGSVSTLKIQRTERGDSAVYLCASSLTSGGSEQFFGPGTRLTVL.

The V and J genes are TRBV11-2 and TRBJ1-6; D might be TRBD1 (5 bases). Trimming removed 6 bases from V and 10 bases from J, with 19 bases in between. Looked up from germline, CDR1 is SGHAT and CDR2 is FQNNGV. The CDR3 contains 15 residues. The CDR3 region has the DNA TGTGCCAGCAGTCTTGGGACCTACGAGGGCTCACCCCTCCACTTT. As protein: CASSLGTYEGSPLHF. The full variable domain, its missing parts supplied by reference TRBV11-2 and TRBJ1-6, is EAGVAQSPRYKIIEKRQSVAFWCNPISGHATLYWYQQILGQGPKLLIQFQNNGVVDDSQLPKDRFSAERLKGVDSTLKIQPAKLEDSAVYLCASSLGTYEGSPLHFGNGTRLTVT.

The V and J genes are TRBV7-9 and TRBJ2-1, with 9 nucleotides matching TRBD2. The length of the CDR3 is 14 residues. Germline V gene lookup returns CDR1 SEHNR and CDR2 FQNEAQ (reference sequence). V lost 3 bases and J lost 9; bases outside the gene matches: 6. CDR3 sequence: CASSLGGGASEQFF. The CDR3 DNA sequence: TGTGCCAGCAGCTTGGGCGGGGGGGCTAGTGAGCAGTTCTTC.

This rearrangement joins TRBV9 to TRBJ1-2; 9 positions agree with TRBD1. From germline, CDR1 is SGDLS and CDR2 YYNGEE. CDR3 length equals 15 residues. J gave up 6 bases and V 3 bases, and 9 bases lay outside the gene matches. The CDR3 DNA reads as TGTGCCAGCAGCGCGGGACAGGGCAAGGGGCATGGCTACACCTTC. Translation: CASSAGQGKGHGYTF.

The V call is TRBV7-3, the J call TRBJ1-1; 9 bases match TRBD1. This CDR3 has 13 amino acids. Germline V gene sequence: CDR1 SGHTA, CDR2 FQGTGA. Germline trimming cut 5 bases from V and 5 bases from J; bases unmatched to any gene: 3. The CDR3 loop is CASSRQGETEAFF. CDR3 in DNA: TGTGCCAGCAGCAGACAGGGGGAAACTGAAGCTTTCTTT.

The chain carries TRBV9 and TRBJ2-3; TRBD2 matches at 12 bases. The CDR3 is made up of 17 amino acids. V lost 0 bases and J lost 11; bases outside the gene matches: 13. Germline CDR1 is SGDLS and CDR2 is YYNGEE. The CDR3 loop is CASSVELAGGISRVQYF. For the CDR3, the DNA is TGTGCCAGCAGCGTAGAACTAGCGGGAGGTATCAGCCGAGTGCAGTATTTT.

The CDR3 protein is CATQNGASYEQYF. CDR3 coding DNA: TGTGCCACGCAGAACGGGGCCTCCTACGAGCAGTACTTC. The V call is TRBV6-5, the J call TRBJ2-7; the D gene could be TRBD1 or TRBD2 (5 bases each). Germline-derived CDR1 and CDR2 are MNHEY and SVGAGI. Trimming pared 10 bases from V and 0 bases from J, leaving 13 bases between. This CDR3 is built from 13 residues.

This chain uses TRBV5-1 with TRBJ1-6; D might be TRBD1 (5 bases). Germline-derived CDR1 and CDR2 are SGHRS and YFSETQ. This CDR3 is 14 amino acids long. Trimming took off 0 bases at V and 8 bases at J, with 9 bases between the two ends. The CDR3 nucleotides read TGCGCCAGCAGCTTGGAAGGGGCGCATTCACCCCTCCACTTT. This gives the protein CASSLEGAHSPLHF.

This chain joins TRBV18 and TRBJ2-7; tentatively, D is TRBD1 (6 bases). V was shortened by 4 bases and J by 2 bases, with 21 bases between the two germline ends. The CDR3 length is 17 residues. Per germline, CDR1 KGHSH and CDR2 LQKENI. CDR3 region: CASSLIRGGRATYEQYF. Written as DNA, the CDR3 is TGTGCCAGCTCACTCATACGAGGGGGTAGGGCAACCTACGAGCAGTACTTC.

V usage is TRBV2 and J usage is TRBJ1-5; the D is unclear. CDR1 is SNHLY and CDR2 is FYNNEI in the germline V gene. This CDR3 contains 13 residues. V was trimmed by 6 bases and J by 5 bases, leaving 11 bases between them. CDR3 sequence (DNA): TGTGCCAGCAGCCGAGGTCTTTATCAGCCCCAGCATTTT. As protein: CASSRGLYQPQHF.

The chain links TRBV7-2 to TRBJ1-6; the match to TRBD1 covers 8 bases. The trim removed 1 base at V and 12 bases at J, leaving 5 bases unmatched. The CDR3 is 14 residues long. In germline, CDR1 is SGHTA, CDR2 FQGNSA. CDR3 residues: CASSLGDRGLPLHF. DNA of the CDR3: TGTGCCAGCAGCTTAGGAGACAGGGGATTACCCCTCCACTTT.

The chain employs TRBV7-3 and TRBJ2-2; TRBD2 aligns across 9 bases. V lost 3 bases, J lost 3 bases, and 11 bases stayed unmatched. Germline CDR1 reads SGHTA; CDR2 reads FQGTGA. This CDR3 is built from 18 residues. CDR3 coding DNA: TGTGCCAGCAGCTTGGAAATGACTAGCGGTCCTTACACCGGGGAGCTGTTTTTT. It is translated as CASSLEMTSGPYTGELFF.

V is TRBV10-1 and J is TRBJ2-5; a weak D match, TRBD2 (6 bases). V was trimmed by 3 bases and J by 6 bases, leaving 11 bases between them. The CDR3 runs to 13 residues. Germline loops: CDR1 WNHNN, CDR2 SYGVQD (reference sequence). The CDR3 region has the DNA TGCGCCAGCAGTGAAGGAGGGAAAAAGACCCAGTACTTC. Its protein product is CASSEGGKKTQYF.

This clone was detected only once. The chain is built from TRBV9 and TRBJ2-1; no firm D call. The CDR3 spans 15 residues. Per the germline V gene, CDR1 is SGDLS and CDR2 is YYNGEE. The V end lost 0 bases, the J end lost 6 bases, and 13 bases lay between the germline ends. In DNA, the CDR3 is TGTGCCAGCAGCGTAGAAAGTTCCGTGAGCAATGAGCAGTTCTTC. This translates into CASSVESSVSNEQFF.

This chain connects TRBV30 to TRBJ2-1; D perhaps matches TRBD2 (5 bases). V lost 3 bases to trimming and J lost 0 bases, with 9 bases between them. CDR1 and CDR2 from the germline V gene are GTSNPN and SVGIG (reference sequence). The CDR3 extends over 14 amino acids. CDR3 bases: TGTGCCTGGAGAGCGGTCGGCTCCTACAATGAGCAGTTCTTC. This codes for CAWRAVGSYNEQFF.

The V gene is TRBV20-1, the J gene TRBJ2-1, with unresolved D. V lost 3 bases, J lost 8 bases, and 14 bases lay in between. CDR3 length: 13 amino acids. Germline-derived CDR1 and CDR2 are DFQATT and SNEGSKA (reference sequence). This chain's CDR3 is CSASNWPGDEQFF. DNA for the CDR3: TGCAGTGCTAGTAATTGGCCGGGCGATGAGCAGTTCTTC.

This rearrangement joins TRBV19 to TRBJ2-6; D is perhaps TRBD2 (6 bases). With 2 bases removed from V and 4 bases from J, the gap between germline ends came to 12 bases. CDR1 LNHDA and CDR2 SQIVND come from the germline V gene (reference sequence). The CDR3 is made up of 16 amino acids. The CDR3 loop reads CASSIIGGSGANVLTF. For the CDR3, the DNA is TGTGCCAGTAGTATAATCGGAGGGTCCGGGGCCAACGTCCTGACTTTC.

In DNA, the CDR3 is TGTGCAAGTCGCGACACAGGGACGCCTTATAGCAATCAGCCCCAGCATTTT. Its translation: CASRDTGTPYSNQPQHF. The rearrangement joins TRBV12-2 to TRBJ1-5; the D call in the table, TRBD1, was not verified against the DNA. TRBV12-2 is reported as a pseudogene. This CDR3 is built from 17 residues.

This chain connects TRBV9 to TRBJ1-2, with D unclear. Germline loops: CDR1 SGDLS, CDR2 YYNGEE. CDR3 length equals 12 residues. The V gene lost 1 base and the J gene lost 8 bases, with 9 bases spanning the gap. The CDR3 loop reads CASSVTGWGYTF. The CDR3 DNA is TGTGCCAGCAGCGTAACCGGATGGGGCTACACCTTC.